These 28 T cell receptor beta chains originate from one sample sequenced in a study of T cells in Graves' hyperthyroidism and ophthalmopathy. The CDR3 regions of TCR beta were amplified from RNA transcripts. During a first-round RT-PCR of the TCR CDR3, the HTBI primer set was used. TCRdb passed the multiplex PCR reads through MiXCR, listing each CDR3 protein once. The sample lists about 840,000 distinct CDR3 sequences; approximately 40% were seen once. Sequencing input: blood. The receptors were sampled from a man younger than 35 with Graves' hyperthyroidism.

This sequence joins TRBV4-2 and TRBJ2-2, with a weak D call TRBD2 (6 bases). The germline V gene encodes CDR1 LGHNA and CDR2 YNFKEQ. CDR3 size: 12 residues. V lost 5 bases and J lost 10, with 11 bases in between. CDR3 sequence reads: CASSGGASELFF. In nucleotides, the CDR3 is TGTGCCAGCAGCGGAGGGGCGTCGGAGCTGTTTTTT.

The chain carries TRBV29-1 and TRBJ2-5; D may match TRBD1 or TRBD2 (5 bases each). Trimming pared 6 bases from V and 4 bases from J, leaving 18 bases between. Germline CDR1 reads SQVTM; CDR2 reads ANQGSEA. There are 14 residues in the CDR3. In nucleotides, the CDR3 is TGCAGCGTCGGCCCGAGTGGGGGAAGAGAGACCCAGTACTTC. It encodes CSVGPSGGRETQYF.

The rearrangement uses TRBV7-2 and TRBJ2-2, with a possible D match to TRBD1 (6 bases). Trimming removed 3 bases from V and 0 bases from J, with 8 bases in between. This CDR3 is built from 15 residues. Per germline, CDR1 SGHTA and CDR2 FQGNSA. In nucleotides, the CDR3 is TGTGCCAGCAGCTTTGACAGGCCGAACACCGGGGAGCTGTTTTTT. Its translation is CASSFDRPNTGELFF. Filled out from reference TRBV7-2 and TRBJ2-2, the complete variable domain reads GAGVSQSPSNKVTEKGKDVELRCDPISGHTALYWYRQSLGQGLEFLIYFQGNSAPDKSGLPSDRFSAERTGGSVSTLTIQRTQQEDSAVYLCASSFDRPNTGELFFGEGSRLTVL.

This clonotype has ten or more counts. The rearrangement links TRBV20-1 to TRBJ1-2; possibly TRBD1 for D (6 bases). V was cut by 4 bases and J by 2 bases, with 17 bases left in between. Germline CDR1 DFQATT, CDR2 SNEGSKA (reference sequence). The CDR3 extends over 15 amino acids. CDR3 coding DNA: TGCAGTGCTACCCCGGGGGGGGGGCAGAACTATGGCTACACCTTC. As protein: CSATPGGGQNYGYTF.

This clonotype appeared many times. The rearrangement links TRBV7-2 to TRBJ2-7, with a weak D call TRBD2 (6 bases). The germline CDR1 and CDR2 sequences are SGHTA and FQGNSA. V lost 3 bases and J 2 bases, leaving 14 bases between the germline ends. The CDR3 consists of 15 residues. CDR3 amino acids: CASSLDGSGAYEQYF. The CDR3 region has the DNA TGTGCCAGCAGCTTGGACGGGAGTGGGGCCTACGAGCAGTACTTC. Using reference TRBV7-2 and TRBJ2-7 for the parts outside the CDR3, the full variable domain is GAGVSQSPSNKVTEKGKDVELRCDPISGHTALYWYRQSLGQGLEFLIYFQGNSAPDKSGLPSDRFSAERTGGSVSTLTIQRTQQEDSAVYLCASSLDGSGAYEQYFGPGTRLTVT.

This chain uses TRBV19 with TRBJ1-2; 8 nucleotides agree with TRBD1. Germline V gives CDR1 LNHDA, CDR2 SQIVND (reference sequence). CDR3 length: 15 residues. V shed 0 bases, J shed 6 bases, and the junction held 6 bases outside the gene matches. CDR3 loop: CASSIDSDRDDGYTF. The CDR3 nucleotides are TGTGCCAGTAGTATAGATTCGGACAGGGATGATGGCTACACCTTC.

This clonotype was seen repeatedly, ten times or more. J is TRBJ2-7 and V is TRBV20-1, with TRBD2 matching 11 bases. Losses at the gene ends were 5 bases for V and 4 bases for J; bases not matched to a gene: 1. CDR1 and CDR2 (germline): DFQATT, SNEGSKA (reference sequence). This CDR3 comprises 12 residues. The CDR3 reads CSASSGRYEQYF. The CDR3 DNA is TGCAGTGCTTCTAGCGGGAGGTACGAGCAGTACTTC.

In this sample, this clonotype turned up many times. The CDR3 protein is CATSDVVFGAYEQYF. The DNA of the CDR3 is TGTGCCACCAGTGATGTTGTCTTCGGGGCCTACGAGCAGTACTTC. This sequence joins TRBV24-1 and TRBJ2-7; a weak D match, TRBD2 (5 bases). With 3 bases removed from V and 2 bases from J, the gap between germline ends came to 13 bases. Germline V CDR1 and CDR2: KGHDR, SFDVKD. The CDR3 has 15 residues.

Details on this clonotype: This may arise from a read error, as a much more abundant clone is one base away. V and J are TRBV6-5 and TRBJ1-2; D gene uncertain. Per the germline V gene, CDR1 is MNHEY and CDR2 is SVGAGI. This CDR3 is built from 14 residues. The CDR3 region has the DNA TGTGCCATCAGTGAAGACGAGGTGGGCTATGGCTACACCTTC. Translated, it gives CAISEDEVGYGYTF.

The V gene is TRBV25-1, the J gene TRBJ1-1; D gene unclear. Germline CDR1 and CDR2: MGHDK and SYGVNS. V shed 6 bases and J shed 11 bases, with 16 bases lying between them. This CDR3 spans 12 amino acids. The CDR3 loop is CASRDQNSLAFF. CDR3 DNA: TGTGCCAGCAGAGATCAGAACAGTCTGGCTTTCTTT. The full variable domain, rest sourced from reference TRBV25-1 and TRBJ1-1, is EADIYQTPRYLVIGTGKKITLECSQTMGHDKMYWYQQDPGMELHLIHYSYGVNSTEKGDLSSESTVSRIRTEHFPLTLESARPSHTSQYLCASRDQNSLAFFGQGTRLTVV.

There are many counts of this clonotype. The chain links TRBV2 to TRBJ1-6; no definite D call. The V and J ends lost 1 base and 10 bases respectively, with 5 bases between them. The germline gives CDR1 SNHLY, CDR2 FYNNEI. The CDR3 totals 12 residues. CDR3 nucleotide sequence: TGTGCCAGCAGTGAAGGGAAGTCACCCCTCCACTTT. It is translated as CASSEGKSPLHF.

The CDR3 DNA sequence: TGCGCCACCCACGGGCCCCAGGACATCCTCTCCTACGAGCAGTACTTC. It yields the protein CATHGPQDILSYEQYF. The chain joins TRBV10-2 to TRBJ2-7, with D possibly being TRBD1 (5 bases). There are 16 residues in the CDR3. Per germline, CDR1 WSHSY and CDR2 SAAADI. V shed 10 bases and J shed 0 bases, with 22 bases lying between them.

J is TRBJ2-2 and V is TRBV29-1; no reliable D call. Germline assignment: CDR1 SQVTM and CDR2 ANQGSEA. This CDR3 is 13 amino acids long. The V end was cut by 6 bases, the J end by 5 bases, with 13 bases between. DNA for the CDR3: TGCAGCGTGTTCTTTAGAGAGACCGGGGAGCTGTTTTTT. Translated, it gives CSVFFRETGELFF.

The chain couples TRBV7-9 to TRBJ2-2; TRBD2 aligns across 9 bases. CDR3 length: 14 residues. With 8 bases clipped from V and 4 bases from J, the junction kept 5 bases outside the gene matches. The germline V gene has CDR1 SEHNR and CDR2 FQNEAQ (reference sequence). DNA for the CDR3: TGTGCCAGCGGGCTAGCGGGGAGCACCGGGGAGCTGTTTTTT. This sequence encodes CASGLAGSTGELFF.

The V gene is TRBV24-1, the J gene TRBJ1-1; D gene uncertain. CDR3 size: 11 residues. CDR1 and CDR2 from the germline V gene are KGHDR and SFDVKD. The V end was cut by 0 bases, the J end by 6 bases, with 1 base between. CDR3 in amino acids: CATSDLAEAFF. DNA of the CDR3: TGTGCCACCAGTGATTTGGCTGAAGCTTTCTTT.

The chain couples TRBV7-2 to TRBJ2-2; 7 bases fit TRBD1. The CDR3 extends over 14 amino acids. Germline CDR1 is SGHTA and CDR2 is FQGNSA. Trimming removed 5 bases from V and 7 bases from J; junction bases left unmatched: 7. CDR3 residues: CASSGEQGNGELFF. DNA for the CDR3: TGTGCCAGCAGCGGTGAACAGGGGAACGGGGAGCTGTTTTTT.

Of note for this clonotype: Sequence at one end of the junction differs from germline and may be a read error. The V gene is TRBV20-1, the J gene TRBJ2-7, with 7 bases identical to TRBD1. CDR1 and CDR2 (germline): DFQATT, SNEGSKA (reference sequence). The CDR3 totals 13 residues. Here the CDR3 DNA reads TGCAGCGCTAGGGGACAGACCTCCTACGAGCAGTACTTC. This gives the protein CSARGQTSYEQYF.

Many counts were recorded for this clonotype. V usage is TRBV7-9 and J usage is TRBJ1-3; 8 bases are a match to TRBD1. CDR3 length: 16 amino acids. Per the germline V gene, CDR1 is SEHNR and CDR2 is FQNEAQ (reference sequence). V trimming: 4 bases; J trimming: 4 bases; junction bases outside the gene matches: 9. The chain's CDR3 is CASSYPTGAGGNTIYF. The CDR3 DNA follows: TGTGCCAGCAGCTATCCGACAGGGGCTGGAGGAAACACCATATATTTT.

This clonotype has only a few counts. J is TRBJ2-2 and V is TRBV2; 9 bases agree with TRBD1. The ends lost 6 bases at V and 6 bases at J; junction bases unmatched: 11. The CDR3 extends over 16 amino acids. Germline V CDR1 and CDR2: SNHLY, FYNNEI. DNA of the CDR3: TGTGCCAGCAGGCGGACAGGGGAAGGAAGGGCCGGGGAGCTGTTTTTT. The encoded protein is CASRRTGEGRAGELFF.

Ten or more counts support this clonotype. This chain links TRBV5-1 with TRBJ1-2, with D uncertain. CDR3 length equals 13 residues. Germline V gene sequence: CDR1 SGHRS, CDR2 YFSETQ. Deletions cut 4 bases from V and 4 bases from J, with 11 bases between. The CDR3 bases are TGCGCCAGCAGCCGGACTCTTCGCTATGGCTACACCTTC. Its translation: CASSRTLRYGYTF.

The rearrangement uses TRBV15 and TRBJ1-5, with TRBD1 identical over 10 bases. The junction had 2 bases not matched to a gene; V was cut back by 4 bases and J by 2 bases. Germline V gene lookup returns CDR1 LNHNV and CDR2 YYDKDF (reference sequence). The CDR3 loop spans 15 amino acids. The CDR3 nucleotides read TGTGCCACCAGCACCGGGACAGGGGGCAATCAGCCCCAGCATTTT. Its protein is CATSTGTGGNQPQHF.

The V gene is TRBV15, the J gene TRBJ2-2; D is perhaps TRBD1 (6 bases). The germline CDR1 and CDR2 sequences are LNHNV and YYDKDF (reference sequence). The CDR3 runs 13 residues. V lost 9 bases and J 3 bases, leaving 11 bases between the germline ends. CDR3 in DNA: TGTGCCACGGGTCCAGGGGACACCGGGGAGCTGTTTTTT. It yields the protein CATGPGDTGELFF.

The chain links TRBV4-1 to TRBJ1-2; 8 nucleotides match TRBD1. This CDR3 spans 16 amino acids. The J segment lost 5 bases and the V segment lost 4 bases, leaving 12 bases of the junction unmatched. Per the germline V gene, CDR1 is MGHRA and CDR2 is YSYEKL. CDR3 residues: CASSPLDRGAGYGYTF. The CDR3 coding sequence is TGCGCCAGCAGCCCTTTAGACAGGGGTGCAGGGTATGGCTACACCTTC.

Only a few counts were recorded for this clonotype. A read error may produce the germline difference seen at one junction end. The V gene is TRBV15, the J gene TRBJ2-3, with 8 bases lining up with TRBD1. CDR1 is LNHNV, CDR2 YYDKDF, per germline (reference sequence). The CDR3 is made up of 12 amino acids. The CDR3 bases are TGTGCCACCGGCAGGGGGCAAGATACGCAGTATTTT. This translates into CATGRGQDTQYF.

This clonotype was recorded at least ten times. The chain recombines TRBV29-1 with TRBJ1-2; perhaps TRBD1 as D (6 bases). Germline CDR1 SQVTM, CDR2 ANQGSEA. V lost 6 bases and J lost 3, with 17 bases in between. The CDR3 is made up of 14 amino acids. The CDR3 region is CSVTGQSWDYGYTF. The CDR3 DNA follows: TGCAGCGTGACAGGCCAGTCTTGGGACTATGGCTACACCTTC.

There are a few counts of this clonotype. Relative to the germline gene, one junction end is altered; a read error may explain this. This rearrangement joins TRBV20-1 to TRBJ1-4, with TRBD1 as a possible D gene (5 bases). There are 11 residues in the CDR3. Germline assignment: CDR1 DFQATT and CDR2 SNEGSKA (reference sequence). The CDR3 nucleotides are TGTTCCGGGACCTTGGGGGAAAAACTGTTTTTT. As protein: CSGTLGEKLFF.

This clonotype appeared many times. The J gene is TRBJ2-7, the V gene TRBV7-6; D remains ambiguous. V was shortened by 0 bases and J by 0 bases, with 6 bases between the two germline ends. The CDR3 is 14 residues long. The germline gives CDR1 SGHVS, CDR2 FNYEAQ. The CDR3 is CASSLAAASYEQYF. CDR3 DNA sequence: TGTGCCAGCAGCTTAGCAGCCGCCTCCTACGAGCAGTACTTC.

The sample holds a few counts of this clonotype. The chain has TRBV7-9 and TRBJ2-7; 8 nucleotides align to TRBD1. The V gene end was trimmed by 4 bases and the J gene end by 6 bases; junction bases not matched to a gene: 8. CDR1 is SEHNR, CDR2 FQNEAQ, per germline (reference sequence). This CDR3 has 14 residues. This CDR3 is CASSSTQDRGEQYF. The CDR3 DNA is TGTGCCAGCAGCTCCACCCAAGACAGGGGCGAGCAGTACTTC.